These 22 T cell receptor beta chains were sequenced from one sample in a study of blood T cell repertoires in COVID-19. Produced via immunoSEQ multiplex PCR; TCRdb's table is partial and in-frame only. This table has 150,000 to 200,000 clones, around 81% appearing once. Sequencing was carried out using peripheral blood. These receptors were taken from a man aged 60 to 69 with active or convalescent COVID-19.

This chain links TRBV18 with TRBJ1-6, with D possibly TRBD1 on 6 matching bases. This CDR3 has 13 amino acids. Looked up from germline, CDR1 is KGHSH and CDR2 is LQKENI. V lost 5 bases and J lost 7, with 9 bases in between. The CDR3 bases are TGTGCCAGCTCAAGCACAGGGAATTCACCCCTCCACTTT. This encodes CASSSTGNSPLHF.

The V call is TRBV7-3, the J call TRBJ2-3, with TRBD2 matching 9 bases. The germline V gene encodes CDR1 SGHTA and CDR2 FQGTGA. The CDR3 has 15 residues. The V gene end was trimmed by 5 bases and the J gene end by 6 bases; junction bases not matched to a gene: 9. The CDR3 bases are TGTGCCAGCAGCGCGGGGTCTAGCGGGGTGGATACGCAGTATTTT. Amino acid sequence: CASSAGSSGVDTQYF.

This chain joins TRBV6-5 and TRBJ1-3, with TRBD1 identical over 8 bases. CDR1 and CDR2 (germline): MNHEY, SVGAGI. The V segment lost 4 bases and the J segment 1 base; nucleotides outside the gene matches: 6. This CDR3 is built from 16 residues. CDR3 protein: CASSSQRQGSGNTIYF. The CDR3 DNA reads TGTGCCAGCAGTTCCCAAAGACAGGGGTCTGGAAACACCATATATTTT.

The V and J genes are TRBV11-1 and TRBJ1-1, with D perhaps matching TRBD1 (5 bases). V shed 5 bases and J shed 9 bases, with 13 bases lying between them. Germline-derived CDR1 and CDR2 are SGHAT and FQDESV (reference sequence). This CDR3 has 12 amino acids. DNA of the CDR3: TGTGCCAGCAGCCGGACGGGGGGTAAAGCTTTCTTT. Translation: CASSRTGGKAFF. The variable domain in full, with the rest retrieved from reference TRBV11-1 and TRBJ1-1, is EAEVAQSPRYKITEKSQAVAFWCDPISGHATLYWYRQILGQGPELLVQFQDESVVDDSQLPKDRFSAERLKGVDSTLKIQPAELGDSAMYLCASSRTGGKAFFGQGTRLTVV.

The chain couples TRBV19 to TRBJ1-1; TRBD1 aligns across 10 bases. CDR1 is LNHDA, CDR2 SQIVND, per germline (reference sequence). The CDR3 covers 17 residues. Trimming took 4 bases from V and 1 from J; bases not matched to a gene: 9. CDR3 region: CASSTRDRGSRNTEAFF. In DNA form, the CDR3 reads TGTGCCAGTAGTACTAGGGACAGGGGATCTAGGAACACTGAAGCTTTCTTT. The whole variable domain, filled in from reference TRBV19 and TRBJ1-1, reads DGGITQSPKYLFRKEGQNVTLSCEQNLNHDAMYWYRQDPGQGLRLIYYSQIVNDFQKGDIAEGYSVSREKKESFPLTVTSAQKNPTAFYLCASSTRDRGSRNTEAFFGQGTRLTVV.

This rearrangement joins TRBV23-1 to TRBJ1-6; 10 bases line up with TRBD1. TRBV23-1 is flagged as an ORF with uncertain function. J lost 7 bases, V lost 7 bases, and 7 bases had no gene match. The CDR3 totals 15 residues. The CDR3 reads CASMSDRGDNSPLHF. The CDR3 DNA reads TGCGCCAGCATGTCGGACAGGGGGGACAATTCACCCCTCCACTTT.

The chain carries TRBV18 and TRBJ2-5, with 9 positions matching TRBD1. In germline, CDR1 is KGHSH, CDR2 LQKENI. CDR3 length: 15 amino acids. Trimming at V came to 5 bases and at J to 4 bases, leaving 8 bases not matched to a gene. CDR3 region: CASSAGQGLRETQYF. The DNA of the CDR3 is TGTGCCAGCTCAGCTGGACAGGGGTTAAGAGAGACCCAGTACTTC.

The chain has TRBV20-1 and TRBJ2-7; D uncertain. The CDR3 has 10 amino acids. V was cut by 6 bases and J by 5 bases, with 8 bases left in between. Germline V lookup: CDR1 DFQATT, CDR2 SNEGSKA (reference sequence). CDR3 nucleotides: TGCAGTGCCTTTAATAACGAGCAGTACTTC. This sequence encodes CSAFNNEQYF.

This chain joins TRBV7-9 and TRBJ2-1; D gene uncertain. Germline lookup yields CDR1 SEHNR and CDR2 FQNEAQ (reference sequence). This CDR3 has 16 residues. With 5 bases removed from V and 3 bases from J, the gap between germline ends came to 17 bases. The CDR3 region has the DNA TGTGCCAGCAGCGGTTTCGACTCCCGGCTCTACAATGAGCAGTTCTTC. This translates into CASSGFDSRLYNEQFF.

This clone was seen more than once but under ten times. This chain uses TRBV3-1 (or the pseudogene TRBV3-2) with TRBJ2-5; 9 bases are a match to TRBD2. CDR1 is LGHDT, CDR2 YNNKEL, per germline (reference sequence). This CDR3 is built from 14 residues. V lost 5 bases and J lost 5; bases outside the gene matches: 6. The CDR3 here is CASSKPGLAETQYF. In nucleotides, the CDR3 is TGTGCCAGCAGCAAACCGGGACTAGCCGAGACCCAGTACTTC.

The V gene is TRBV27, the J gene TRBJ1-2; no clear D. This CDR3 has 13 residues. Trimming cost V 3 bases and J 6 bases, with 11 bases left between them. The germline V gene encodes CDR1 MNHEY and CDR2 SMNVEV (reference sequence). CDR3 nucleotides: TGTGCCAGCAGTTTGCGGTCGATGGATGGCTACACCTTC. It is translated as CASSLRSMDGYTF.

V usage is TRBV6-6 and J usage is TRBJ2-1; D is undetermined. CDR3 length equals 13 residues. Trimming removed 5 bases at V and 3 bases at J, with 8 bases between. The V gene's germline CDR1 is MNHNY and CDR2 SVGAGI (reference sequence). CDR3 in amino acids: CASSPGVYNEQFF. Here the CDR3 DNA reads TGTGCCAGCAGTCCAGGCGTCTACAATGAGCAGTTCTTC.

The chain links TRBV25-1 to TRBJ2-7, with D possibly TRBD2 on 6 matching bases. V was shortened by 4 bases and J by 0 bases, with 13 bases between the two germline ends. This CDR3 is 15 amino acids long. In germline, CDR1 is MGHDK, CDR2 SYGVNS. This chain's CDR3 is CASSATGTVSYEQYF. The DNA for the CDR3 is TGTGCCAGCAGTGCTACCGGGACTGTCTCCTACGAGCAGTACTTC.

The rearrangement uses TRBV6-5 and TRBJ1-2; D gene unclear. This CDR3 comprises 14 residues. The V and J ends lost 4 bases and 3 bases respectively, with 12 bases between them. Germline loops: CDR1 MNHEY, CDR2 SVGAGI. Here the CDR3 reads CASSWRKVDYGYTF. The CDR3 bases are TGTGCCAGCAGTTGGAGGAAGGTTGACTATGGCTACACCTTC.

In this sample, this clone turned up a few times. The V and J genes are TRBV7-9 and TRBJ2-7; the match to TRBD2 covers 7 bases. The V gene's germline CDR1 is SEHNR and CDR2 FQNEAQ (reference sequence). The CDR3 loop spans 15 amino acids. V lost 3 bases, J lost 3 bases, and 8 bases stayed unmatched. The CDR3 reads CASSFGWEGHYEQYF. The DNA for the CDR3 is TGTGCCAGCAGCTTCGGGTGGGAGGGGCACTACGAGCAGTACTTC.

This clone was seen only a few times. This chain links TRBV10-2 with TRBJ1-1; no firm D call. The CDR3 sequence is 11 residues long. Germline values: CDR1 WSHSY, CDR2 SAAADI. Between the trimmed V and J ends, which lost 8 bases and 1 base, there was a span of 5 bases. CDR3 bases: TGCGCCAGCGGGAGGAACACTGAAGCTTTCTTT. This codes for CASGRNTEAFF.

V and J are TRBV24-1 and TRBJ2-6; TRBD1 might be the D (5 bases). The CDR3 is 17 amino acids. Germline CDR1 is KGHDR and CDR2 is SFDVKD. Trimming cost V 3 bases and J 1 base, with 12 bases left between them. The CDR3 loop reads CATSDGPGASGANVLTF. CDR3 DNA sequence: TGTGCCACCAGTGATGGGCCTGGGGCTTCTGGGGCCAACGTCCTGACTTTC.

The count of this clone is one. The chain is built from TRBV5-4 and TRBJ2-3, with D maybe TRBD1 (6 bases). Trimming pared 0 bases from V and 1 base from J, leaving 9 bases between. CDR3 length: 15 amino acids. CDR1 is SGHNT and CDR2 is YYREEE in the germline V gene (reference sequence). The CDR3 loop is CASSLAGEGTDTQYF. The CDR3, as DNA: TGTGCCAGCAGCTTGGCAGGGGAAGGCACAGATACGCAGTATTTT.

V gene TRBV9 combines with J gene TRBJ2-4; 13 positions agree with TRBD2. This CDR3 contains 15 residues. Germline trimming cut 4 bases from V and 7 bases from J; bases unmatched to any gene: 5. CDR1 is SGDLS and CDR2 is YYNGEE in the germline V gene. CDR3 protein: CASSLTSGGANIQYF. As DNA, the CDR3 is TGTGCCAGCAGCCTCACTAGCGGGGGGGCTAACATTCAGTACTTC.

The chain couples TRBV9 to TRBJ2-2; 7 nucleotides agree with TRBD1. The V gene's germline CDR1 is SGDLS and CDR2 YYNGEE. Trimming at V came to 3 bases and at J to 4 bases, leaving 6 bases not matched to a gene. CDR3 size: 15 residues. CDR3 protein: CASSARQGSTGELFF. For the CDR3, the DNA is TGTGCCAGCAGCGCACGACAGGGATCCACCGGGGAGCTGTTTTTT.

This clone has more than one count but fewer than ten. V is TRBV5-1 and J is TRBJ2-1, with 10 bases that match TRBD2. Germline lookup yields CDR1 SGHRS and CDR2 YFSETQ. The CDR3 has 16 residues. Trimming removed 4 bases from V and 4 bases from J; junction bases left unmatched: 8. CDR3 protein: CASSERPSGGYNEQFF. CDR3 DNA: TGCGCCAGCAGCGAAAGGCCTAGCGGGGGATACAATGAGCAGTTCTTC.

The chain uses TRBV11-2 and TRBJ1-1; possible D gene TRBD1, 5 bases. The ends were cut back, 5 bases at V and 2 bases at J, with 24 bases in the middle. CDR3 length equals 18 residues. CDR1 is SGHAT, CDR2 FQNNGV, per germline. The CDR3 region is CASSDAGRTSLFNTEAFF. The CDR3 DNA follows: TGTGCCAGCAGCGATGCGGGACGGACAAGCCTCTTCAACACTGAAGCTTTCTTT.